Listed here are 23 T cell receptor beta chains from one sample, sequenced in a study of blood T cell repertoires in COVID-19 (dated by TCRdb to between 2020 and 2021). The library was made by the immunoSEQ multiplex PCR assay. Not all clones reach the TCRdb copy of this immuneACCESS table, which keeps in-frame sequences only. Checked studies attribute under half of the gap to unresolved V genes and leave the rest unexplained. A total of 70,000 to 75,000 clones appear in this sample, 65% to 80% of them only once. About a quarter of the sample goes to the ten largest clones. The sample taken for sequencing was peripheral blood. All receptors derive from a man between 60 and 75 years old with active or convalescent COVID-19.

This clone turned up a few times. The chain employs TRBV18 and TRBJ2-7, with D possibly TRBD1 on 6 matching bases. This CDR3 region has 14 residues. Germline V gives CDR1 KGHSH, CDR2 LQKENI. V gave up 3 bases and J gave up 0 bases, with 9 bases separating them. CDR3 DNA: TGTGCCAGCTCACCTTCAGGGGACTCCTACGAGCAGTACTTC. Protein product: CASSPSGDSYEQYF. Using reference TRBV18 and TRBJ2-7 for the parts outside the CDR3, the full variable domain is NAGVMQNPRHLVRRRGQEARLRCSPMKGHSHVYWYRQLPEEGLKFMVYLQKENIIDESGMPKERFSAEFPKEGPSILRIQQVVRGDSAAYFCASSPSGDSYEQYFGPGTRLTVT.

This chain connects TRBV7-2 to TRBJ1-6; D gene uncertain. The CDR3 runs 15 residues. In germline, CDR1 is SGHTA, CDR2 FQGNSA. Trimming removed 1 base from V and 0 bases from J, with 4 bases in between. The CDR3: CASSLGGSYNSPLHF. CDR3 nucleotides: TGTGCCAGCAGCTTAGGAGGCTCCTATAATTCACCCCTCCACTTT.

The rearrangement joins TRBV28 to TRBJ1-5, with D perhaps matching TRBD1 (6 bases). V dropped 8 bases and J dropped 3 bases, with 14 bases sitting between them. The germline V gene encodes CDR1 MDHEN and CDR2 SYDVKM. This CDR3 spans 14 amino acids. The DNA for the CDR3 is TGTGCCAGCCTAACAGGGAACTTCAATCAGCCCCAGCATTTT. Translated: CASLTGNFNQPQHF.

The chain uses TRBV7-9 and TRBJ1-6, with D maybe TRBD1 (5 bases). Trimming took off 3 bases at V and 8 bases at J, with 11 bases between the two ends. Germline loops: CDR1 SEHNR, CDR2 FQNEAQ (reference sequence). This CDR3 spans 14 amino acids. Written as DNA, the CDR3 is TGTGCCAGCAGCTTCGTAGGGGTTCATTCACCCCTCCACTTT. Its translation is CASSFVGVHSPLHF.

This chain links TRBV9 with TRBJ1-6; D not resolved. Trimming shortened V by 0 bases and J by 0 bases, and 7 bases separated the two germline ends. Germline CDR1 is SGDLS and CDR2 is YYNGEE. The length of the CDR3 is 16 residues. Here the CDR3 DNA reads TGTGCCAGCAGCGTAGGCGGGAGCTCCTATAATTCACCCCTCCACTTT. Amino acid sequence: CASSVGGSSYNSPLHF.

J is TRBJ1-2 and V is TRBV3-1 (or the pseudogene TRBV3-2); 7 bases line up with TRBD1. Trimming cost V 6 bases and J 2 bases; bases outside gene matches: 12. This CDR3 contains 16 residues. Germline V gene sequence: CDR1 LGHDT, CDR2 YNNKEL (reference sequence). CDR3 sequence: CASRYDPRDRNYGYTF. The CDR3 DNA reads TGTGCCAGCAGATATGACCCCCGGGACAGAAACTATGGCTACACCTTC.

The chain uses TRBV30 and TRBJ1-2; 8 bases are shared with TRBD1. This CDR3 spans 17 amino acids. With V trimmed by 1 base and J by 4 bases, 14 bases remained unmatched. Germline values: CDR1 GTSNPN, CDR2 SVGIG (reference sequence). This chain's CDR3 is CAWSGFFGRGRSYGYTF. For the CDR3, the DNA is TGTGCCTGGAGTGGTTTTTTCGGCAGGGGGCGCAGCTATGGCTACACCTTC.

The CDR3 sequence: CASSVGGSNTGELFF. In DNA, the CDR3 is TGTGCCAGCAGCGTCGGGGGATCGAACACCGGGGAGCTGTTTTTT. The J gene is TRBJ2-2, the V gene TRBV5-4, with a weak D call TRBD2 (6 bases). Trimming shortened V by 4 bases and J by 0 bases, and 10 bases separated the two germline ends. CDR1 and CDR2 from the germline V gene are SGHNT and YYREEE (reference sequence). CDR3 length equals 15 residues.

This clone appeared a single time. The chain joins TRBV4-1 to TRBJ1-1; D is possibly TRBD1 (5 bases). CDR1 is MGHRA and CDR2 is YSYEKL in the germline V gene. Trimming stripped 2 bases from V and 1 base from J, with 11 bases between. This CDR3 is built from 15 residues. The CDR3 DNA reads TGCGCCAGCAGCCAACAGACGGGGGGGAACACTGAAGCTTTCTTT. Translation: CASSQQTGGNTEAFF.

The rearrangement joins TRBV7-9 to TRBJ2-2; a possible D gene is TRBD2 (6 bases). This CDR3 is built from 15 residues. Between the trimmed V and J ends, which lost 7 bases and 3 bases, there was a span of 15 bases. The germline V gene has CDR1 SEHNR and CDR2 FQNEAQ (reference sequence). CDR3 sequence: CASNLLLADTGELFF. The CDR3 region has the DNA TGTGCCAGCAACCTTTTACTAGCCGACACCGGGGAGCTGTTTTTT. Full variable domain (missing parts from reference TRBV7-9 and TRBJ2-2): DTGVSQNPRHKITKRGQNVTFRCDPISEHNRLYWYRQTLGQGPEFLTYFQNEAQLEKSRLLSDRFSAERPKGSFSTLEIQRTEQGDSAMYLCASNLLLADTGELFFGEGSRLTVL.

The chain couples TRBV29-1 to TRBJ2-3; the D is unclear. Germline V CDR1 and CDR2: SQVTM, ANQGSEA. This CDR3 region has 11 residues. V lost 7 bases, J lost 4 bases, and 9 bases lay in between. CDR3 region: CSANLADTQYF. The CDR3 DNA sequence: TGCAGCGCCAACCTAGCAGATACGCAGTATTTT.

This clone was seen a single time. The chain joins TRBV6-5 to TRBJ2-7; TRBD2 matches 13 bases. Trimming took 7 bases from V and 2 from J; bases not matched to a gene: 5. The CDR3 has 15 amino acids. Germline V lookup: CDR1 MNHEY, CDR2 SVGAGI. The CDR3 is CASTGGLAGAYEQYF. The CDR3 DNA reads TGTGCCAGCACCGGAGGACTAGCGGGGGCCTACGAGCAGTACTTC.

Of note for this clone: Other DNA sequences in this sample translate to the same CDR3. This chain connects TRBV5-4 to TRBJ1-1; possibly TRBD1 for D (5 bases). There are 14 residues in the CDR3. Trimming left V 0 bases short and J 1 base short, with 7 bases between. Germline CDR1 and CDR2: SGHNT and YYREEE (reference sequence). This CDR3 reads CASSLGGGNTEAFF. CDR3 sequence (DNA): TGTGCCAGCAGCTTGGGCGGGGGGAACACTGAAGCTTTCTTT.

The chain combines TRBV6-5 with TRBJ2-7; 9 bases map to TRBD1. Germline trimming cut 6 bases from V and 2 bases from J; bases unmatched to any gene: 5. The germline V gene has CDR1 MNHEY and CDR2 SVGAGI. The CDR3 extends over 14 amino acids. Here the CDR3 DNA reads TGTGCCAGCAGAAGGGGACAGGGCACCTACGAGCAGTACTTC. Translation: CASRRGQGTYEQYF.

The chain combines TRBV3-1 (or the pseudogene TRBV3-2) with TRBJ1-3, with 7 positions matching TRBD1. The CDR3 extends over 15 amino acids. V lost 4 bases to trimming and J lost 0 bases; unmatched junction nucleotides: 3. Germline V gene sequence: CDR1 LGHDT, CDR2 YNNKEL (reference sequence). CDR3 nucleotide sequence: TGTGCCAGCAGCCCCCAGGGGGACTCTGGAAACACCATATATTTT. Encoded protein: CASSPQGDSGNTIYF.

V usage is TRBV7-2 and J usage is TRBJ2-3; 8 positions match TRBD2. The trim removed 5 bases at V and 8 bases at J, leaving 6 bases unmatched. Germline assignment: CDR1 SGHTA and CDR2 FQGNSA. The CDR3 is made up of 13 amino acids. The CDR3 DNA follows: TGTGCCAGCAGCACGGGGGGGGCCCTTACGCAGTATTTT. The encoded protein is CASSTGGALTQYF.

V is TRBV5-1 and J is TRBJ2-3; 10 positions agree with TRBD1. This CDR3 spans 14 amino acids. Germline loops: CDR1 SGHRS, CDR2 YFSETQ. The V gene end was trimmed by 7 bases and the J gene end by 2 bases; junction bases not matched to a gene: 4. The CDR3 protein is CASRQGAYTDTQYF. In DNA, the CDR3 is TGCGCCAGCCGACAGGGGGCCTACACAGATACGCAGTATTTT.

This chain connects TRBV2 to TRBJ2-1, with 9 bases matching TRBD1. The length of the CDR3 is 13 residues. V shed 11 bases and J 9 bases; nucleotides not matched to a gene: 11. Per germline, CDR1 SNHLY and CDR2 FYNNEI. In nucleotides, the CDR3 is TGTGCCGCCTCCGGGACAGGGACCGGTGAGCAGTTCTTC. This sequence encodes CAASGTGTGEQFF.

This clone was detected a few times. The chain employs TRBV28 and TRBJ1-6, with a possible D match to TRBD1 (6 bases). CDR1 and CDR2 (germline): MDHEN, SYDVKM. V was cut by 9 bases and J by 10 bases, with 16 bases left in between. The CDR3 contains 13 residues. The CDR3 reads CASRTGYGSPLHF. CDR3 in DNA: TGTGCCAGTAGAACAGGGTATGGGTCACCCCTCCACTTT.

This chain connects TRBV7-2 to TRBJ2-5, with TRBD2 matching 12 bases. The CDR3 spans 16 residues. In germline, CDR1 is SGHTA, CDR2 FQGNSA. Germline trimming cut 4 bases from V and 2 bases from J; bases unmatched to any gene: 5. The CDR3 DNA reads TGTGCCAGCAGCTCGACGCTAGCGGGGGGGCAAGAGACCCAGTACTTC. The encoded protein is CASSSTLAGGQETQYF.

This CDR3 is CASSYSNGGLWGFF. The DNA for the CDR3 is TGTGCCAGCAGTTACTCTAACGGGGGGCTCTGGGGGTTCTTC. This sequence joins TRBV6-6 and TRBJ2-1, with a tentative D call TRBD2 (7 bases). This CDR3 has 14 amino acids. The V end lost 0 bases, the J end lost 15 bases, and 18 bases lay between the germline ends. Germline V gives CDR1 MNHNY, CDR2 SVGAGI (reference sequence).

This clone has only one observation. This rearrangement joins TRBV6-6 to TRBJ1-4; TRBD1 is a possible D gene (6 bases). The CDR3 length is 14 residues. Germline V lookup: CDR1 MNHNY, CDR2 SVGAGI (reference sequence). Trimming pared 6 bases from V and 2 bases from J, leaving 10 bases between. The CDR3 loop reads CASRNRATNEKLFF. DNA for the CDR3: TGTGCCAGCAGGAACAGGGCGACTAATGAAAAACTGTTTTTT.

The V call is TRBV5-1, the J call TRBJ1-6, with D possibly matching TRBD1 (5 bases). V lost 4 bases and J 3 bases, leaving 11 bases between the germline ends. The germline V gene has CDR1 SGHRS and CDR2 YFSETQ. The CDR3 is made up of 15 amino acids. The CDR3 DNA is TGCGCCAGCAGCGGAGGGACGGACTATAATTCACCCCTCCACTTT. This codes for CASSGGTDYNSPLHF. Using reference TRBV5-1 and TRBJ1-6 for the parts outside the CDR3, the full variable domain is KAGVTQTPRYLIKTRGQQVTLSCSPISGHRSVSWYQQTPGQGLQFLFEYFSETQRNKGNFPGRFSGRQFSNSRSEMNVSTLELGDSALYLCASSGGTDYNSPLHFGNGTRLTVT.